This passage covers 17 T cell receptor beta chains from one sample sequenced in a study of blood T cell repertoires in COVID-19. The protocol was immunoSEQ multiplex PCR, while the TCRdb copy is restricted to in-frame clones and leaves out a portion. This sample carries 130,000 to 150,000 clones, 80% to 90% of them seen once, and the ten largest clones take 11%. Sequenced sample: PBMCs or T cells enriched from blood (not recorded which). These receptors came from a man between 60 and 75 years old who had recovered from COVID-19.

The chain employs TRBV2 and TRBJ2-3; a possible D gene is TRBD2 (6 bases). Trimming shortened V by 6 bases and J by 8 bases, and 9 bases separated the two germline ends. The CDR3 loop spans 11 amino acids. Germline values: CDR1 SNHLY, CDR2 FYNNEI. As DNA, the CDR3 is TGTGCCAGCAGGAGGGGAGGTACGCAGTATTTT. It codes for CASRRGGTQYF.

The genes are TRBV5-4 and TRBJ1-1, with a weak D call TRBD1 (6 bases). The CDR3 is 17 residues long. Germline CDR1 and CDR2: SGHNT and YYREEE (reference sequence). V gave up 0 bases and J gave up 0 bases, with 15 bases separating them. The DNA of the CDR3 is TGTGCCAGCAGCTTGGTAGGGGGGGTACGTATGAACACTGAAGCTTTCTTT. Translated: CASSLVGGVRMNTEAFF.

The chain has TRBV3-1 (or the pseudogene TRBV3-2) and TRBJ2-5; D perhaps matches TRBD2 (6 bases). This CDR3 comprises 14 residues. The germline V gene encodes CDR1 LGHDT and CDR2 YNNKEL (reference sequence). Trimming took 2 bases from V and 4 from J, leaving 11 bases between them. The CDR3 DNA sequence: TGTGCCAGCAGCCAAAGGGGAGGTCGAGAGACCCAGTACTTC. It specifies CASSQRGGRETQYF.

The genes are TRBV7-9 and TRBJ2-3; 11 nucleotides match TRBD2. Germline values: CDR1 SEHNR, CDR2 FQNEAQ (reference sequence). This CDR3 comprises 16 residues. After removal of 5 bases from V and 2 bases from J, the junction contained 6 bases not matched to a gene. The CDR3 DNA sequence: TGTGCCAGCAGCCCGGAGACTAGCGGGGCCACAGATACGCAGTATTTT. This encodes CASSPETSGATDTQYF. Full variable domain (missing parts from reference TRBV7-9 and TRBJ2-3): DTGVSQNPRHKITKRGQNVTFRCDPISEHNRLYWYRQTLGQGPEFLTYFQNEAQLEKSRLLSDRFSAERPKGSFSTLEIQRTEQGDSAMYLCASSPETSGATDTQYFGPGTRLTVL.

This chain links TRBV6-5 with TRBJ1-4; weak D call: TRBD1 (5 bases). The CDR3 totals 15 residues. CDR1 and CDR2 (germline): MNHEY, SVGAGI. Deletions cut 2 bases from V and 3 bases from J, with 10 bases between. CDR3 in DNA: TGTGCCAGCAGTTACAAGGCAGGGCCTAATGAAAAACTGTTTTTT. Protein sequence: CASSYKAGPNEKLFF.

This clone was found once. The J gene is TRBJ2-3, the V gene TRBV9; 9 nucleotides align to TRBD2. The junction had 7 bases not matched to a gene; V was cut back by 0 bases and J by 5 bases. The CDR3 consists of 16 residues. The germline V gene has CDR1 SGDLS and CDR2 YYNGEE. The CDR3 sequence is CASSVVSGSLGDTQYF. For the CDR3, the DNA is TGTGCCAGCAGCGTAGTTAGCGGGAGTTTAGGAGATACGCAGTATTTT.

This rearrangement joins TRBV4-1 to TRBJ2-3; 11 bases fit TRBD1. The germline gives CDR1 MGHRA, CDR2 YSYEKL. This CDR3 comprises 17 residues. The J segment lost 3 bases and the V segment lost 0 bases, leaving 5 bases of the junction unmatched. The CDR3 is CASSQDRTGGVTDTQYF. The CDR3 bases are TGCGCCAGCAGCCAAGACCGGACAGGGGGCGTGACAGATACGCAGTATTTT.

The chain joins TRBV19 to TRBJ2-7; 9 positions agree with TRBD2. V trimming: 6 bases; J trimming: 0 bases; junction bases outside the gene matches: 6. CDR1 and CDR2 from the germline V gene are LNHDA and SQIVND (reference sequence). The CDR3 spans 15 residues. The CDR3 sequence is CASSRTSDSSYEQYF. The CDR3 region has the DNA TGTGCCAGTAGCCGGACTAGCGATAGCTCCTACGAGCAGTACTTC.

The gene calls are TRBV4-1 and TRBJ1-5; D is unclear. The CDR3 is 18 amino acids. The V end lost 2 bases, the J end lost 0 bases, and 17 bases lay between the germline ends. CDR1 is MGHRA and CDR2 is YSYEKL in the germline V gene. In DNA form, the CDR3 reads TGCGCCAGCAGCCAACGTAGCGCGCAGGTGGATAGCAATCAGCCCCAGCATTTT. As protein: CASSQRSAQVDSNQPQHF.

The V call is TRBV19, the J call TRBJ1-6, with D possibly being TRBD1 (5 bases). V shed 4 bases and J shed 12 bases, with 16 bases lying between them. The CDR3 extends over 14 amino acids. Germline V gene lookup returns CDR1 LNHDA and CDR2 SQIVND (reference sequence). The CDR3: CASSTLGEGRPLHF. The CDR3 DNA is TGTGCCAGTAGTACCTTAGGGGAAGGGCGACCCCTCCACTTT. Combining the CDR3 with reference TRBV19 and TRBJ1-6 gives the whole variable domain DGGITQSPKYLFRKEGQNVTLSCEQNLNHDAMYWYRQDPGQGLRLIYYSQIVNDFQKGDIAEGYSVSREKKESFPLTVTSAQKNPTAFYLCASSTLGEGRPLHFGNGTRLTVT.

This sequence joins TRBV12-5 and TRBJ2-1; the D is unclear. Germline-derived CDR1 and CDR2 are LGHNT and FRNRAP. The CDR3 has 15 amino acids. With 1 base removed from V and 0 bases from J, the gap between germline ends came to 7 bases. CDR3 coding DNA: TGTGCTAGTGGTTTGGGATCTAGCTCCTACAATGAGCAGTTCTTC. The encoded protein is CASGLGSSSYNEQFF.

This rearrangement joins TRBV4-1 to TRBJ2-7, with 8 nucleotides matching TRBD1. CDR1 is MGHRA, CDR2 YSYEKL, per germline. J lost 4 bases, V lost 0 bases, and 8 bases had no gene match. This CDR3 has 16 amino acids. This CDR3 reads CASSQERDRGVYEQYF. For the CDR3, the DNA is TGCGCCAGCAGCCAAGAACGAGACAGGGGAGTTTACGAGCAGTACTTC.

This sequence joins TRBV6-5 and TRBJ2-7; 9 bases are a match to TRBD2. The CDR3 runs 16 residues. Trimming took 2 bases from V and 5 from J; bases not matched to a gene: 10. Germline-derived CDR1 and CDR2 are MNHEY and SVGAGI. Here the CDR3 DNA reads TGTGCCAGCAGTTACAATAGCGGGGGACGGGTGGACGAGCAGTACTTC. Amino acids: CASSYNSGGRVDEQYF.

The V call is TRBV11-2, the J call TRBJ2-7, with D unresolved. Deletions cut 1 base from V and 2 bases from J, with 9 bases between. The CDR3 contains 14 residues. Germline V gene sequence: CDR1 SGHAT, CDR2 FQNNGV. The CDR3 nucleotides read TGTGCCAGCAGCTTAGCCCCCTTTACCTACGAGCAGTACTTC. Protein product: CASSLAPFTYEQYF. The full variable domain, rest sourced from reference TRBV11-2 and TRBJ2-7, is EAGVAQSPRYKIIEKRQSVAFWCNPISGHATLYWYQQILGQGPKLLIQFQNNGVVDDSQLPKDRFSAERLKGVDSTLKIQPAKLEDSAVYLCASSLAPFTYEQYFGPGTRLTVT.

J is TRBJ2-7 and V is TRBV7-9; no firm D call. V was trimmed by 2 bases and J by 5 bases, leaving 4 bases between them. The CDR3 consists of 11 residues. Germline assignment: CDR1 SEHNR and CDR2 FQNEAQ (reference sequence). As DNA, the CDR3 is TGTGCCAGCAGCTTACTAAACGAGCAGTACTTC. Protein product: CASSLLNEQYF.

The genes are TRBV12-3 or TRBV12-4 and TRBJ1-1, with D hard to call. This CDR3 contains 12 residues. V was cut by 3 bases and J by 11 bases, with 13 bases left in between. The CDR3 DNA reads TGTGCCAGCAGTTTTCAGGCCGCTTGGGCTTTCTTT. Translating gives CASSFQAAWAFF.

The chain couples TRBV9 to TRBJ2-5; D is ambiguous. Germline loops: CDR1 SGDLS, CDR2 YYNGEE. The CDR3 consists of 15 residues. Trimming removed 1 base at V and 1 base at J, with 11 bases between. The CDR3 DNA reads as TGTGCCAGCAGCGTAAGTCACTACCCCCAAGAGACCCAGTACTTC. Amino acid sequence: CASSVSHYPQETQYF.